This T cell receptor (beta chain) was identified in a study of T cells in Graves' hyperthyroidism and ophthalmopathy. Regarding the study as a whole: The model made its ophthalmopathy prediction, and onset followed a median approximately 6 months later.

Amplification targeted TCR beta CDR3 regions from RNA transcripts. The TCR CDR3 was amplified in a first-round RT-PCR using the HTBI primer set. TCRdb independently ran MiXCR on the multiplex PCR reads; one entry per CDR3 protein. The repertoire has approximately 520,000 distinct CDR3 sequences, around 20% of them found once; the top ten carry 26%. Trimming pared 5 bases from V and 0 bases from J, leaving 8 bases between. The CDR3 length is 14 residues. The sample holds a few counts of this clonotype. What it binds is unknown. The sequence was collected from a man between 18 and 29 years old with Graves' hyperthyroidism. Sequences were obtained from blood. The J gene is TRBJ1-5, the V gene TRBV12-3 or TRBV12-4; the D is unclear. Here the CDR3 reads CASSPKYSNQPQHF. CDR3 sequence (DNA): TGTGCCAGCAGTCCCAAGTATAGCAATCAGCCCCAGCATTTT.